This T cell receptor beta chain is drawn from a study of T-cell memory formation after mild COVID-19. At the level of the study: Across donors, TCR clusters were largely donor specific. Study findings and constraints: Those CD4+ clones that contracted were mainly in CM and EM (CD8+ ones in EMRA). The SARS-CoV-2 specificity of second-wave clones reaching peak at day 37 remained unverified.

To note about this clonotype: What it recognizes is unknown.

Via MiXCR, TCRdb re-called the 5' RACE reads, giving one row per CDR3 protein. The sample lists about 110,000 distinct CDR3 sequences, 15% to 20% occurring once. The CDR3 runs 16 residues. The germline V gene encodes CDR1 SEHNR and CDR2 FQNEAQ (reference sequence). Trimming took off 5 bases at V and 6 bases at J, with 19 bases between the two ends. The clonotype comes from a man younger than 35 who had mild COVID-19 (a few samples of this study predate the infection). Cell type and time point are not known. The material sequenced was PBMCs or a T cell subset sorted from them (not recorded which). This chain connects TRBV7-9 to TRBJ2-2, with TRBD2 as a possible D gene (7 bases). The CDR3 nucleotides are TGTGCCAGCAGCCCCCTGGTACGGGGGGCCGCCGGGGAGCTGTTTTTT. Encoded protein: CASSPLVRGAAGELFF.